This T cell receptor (beta chain) was identified in a study of Ad26.COV2.S vaccination and SARS-CoV-2 variants. Across the study: Ad26.COV2.S shots went into the muscle once or twice, 56 days apart.

Points on this clone: Its antigen is currently unknown.

TCRdb keeps only in-frame clones here, not all; method: immunoSEQ multiplex PCR. The table includes 300,000 to 350,000 clones, approximately 87% detected once. Overall study results and limits: Vaccine recipients posted higher spike-specific TCR breadth than their placebo counterparts. Marked by substantial breadth, spike-specific CD8+ and CD4+ T cell responses were reportedly seen after vaccination.

The treatment: some 19 received Ad26.COV2.S at low or high dose, single or two shots; roughly 5 received placebo; per-sample allocation not given. The study sampled participants on day 63 after the first vaccine or placebo injection. A Boston donor was an adult aged 18-55 years. V was pared by 3 bases and J by 3 bases, with 20 bases between. CDR1 and CDR2 (germline): MNHEY, SVGEGT. The CDR3 totals 17 residues. The sequencing here drew on peripheral blood, taken in a trial of Ad26.COV2.S vaccine versus placebo. The source is a person between 18 and 59 years old who received the Ad26.COV2.S COVID-19 vaccine or a placebo. The chain uses TRBV6-2 or TRBV6-3 and TRBJ1-1, with D perhaps matching TRBD1 (6 bases). The CDR3 spells CASSYLQVGRGDTEAFF. Written as DNA, the CDR3 is TGTGCCAGCAGTTATTTGCAGGTGGGCAGGGGAGACACTGAAGCTTTCTTT.